The rows below give T cell receptor beta chains drawn from one sample of a study of T-cell reconstitution after alpha-beta-depleted transplantation in children. Using its own MiXCR run on the PCR reads, TCRdb lists one record per CDR3 protein. There are around 500,000 distinct CDR3 sequences in the sample; roughly 24% occur only once, and 11% to 15% lies in the top ten. This specimen was PBMCs, mostly from graft donor cells, taken 360 days after TCRalphabeta/CD19-depleted stem cell transplant. The receptors were gathered from a boy younger than two who had a stem cell transplant for acute myeloid leukemia, so the T cells may come from the graft donor. Both conserved end residues are part of each CDR3. D genes are given only for firm matches. Rows may omit the clone size; those that give it use once, few, many or a size class.

V gene: TRBV20-1; J gene: TRBJ2-3; D gene: TRBD1; clone size: -; CDR3 DNA: TGCAGTGCTTTACAGGGGTCGGGCACAGATACGCAGTATTTT; CDR3 protein: CSALQGSGTDTQYF
V gene: TRBV12-3/TRBV12-4; J gene: TRBJ1-1; D gene: -; clone size: few; CDR3 DNA: TGTGCCAGCAGTTTACAGGGTCCCACCACTGAAGCTTTCTTT; CDR3 protein: CASSLQGPTTEAFF
V gene: TRBV6-1; J gene: TRBJ2-1; D gene: TRBD2; clone size: -; CDR3 DNA: TGTGCCAGCAAACTAGCGGGGGGCCGGGGTGAGCAGTTCTTC; CDR3 protein: CASKLAGGRGEQFF
V gene: TRBV7-9; J gene: TRBJ2-1; D gene: TRBD2; clone size: few; CDR3 DNA: TGTGCCAGCCTAATTGTCCGGGAGGCCTCCTACAATGAGCAGTTCTTC; CDR3 protein: CASLIVREASYNEQFF
V gene: TRBV5-1; J gene: TRBJ2-3; D gene: TRBD1; clone size: many; CDR3 DNA: TGCGCCAGCAGCTTGGTAGACAGGGCCACAGATACGCAGTATTTT; CDR3 protein: CASSLVDRATDTQYF
V gene: TRBV7-2; J gene: TRBJ2-1; D gene: TRBD2; clone size: few; CDR3 DNA: TGTGCCAGCAGCCCCGGGACTAGCGGGTGGGATGAGCAGTTCTTC; CDR3 protein: CASSPGTSGWDEQFF
V gene: TRBV10-3; J gene: TRBJ1-1; D gene: -; clone size: few; CDR3 DNA: TGTGCCATCAGTCAGGACGAGAACACTGAAGCTTTCTTT; CDR3 protein: CAISQDENTEAFF
V gene: TRBV28; J gene: TRBJ2-1; D gene: TRBD2; clone size: many; CDR3 DNA: TGTGCCAGCAGTGCGGGGACTAGCTCCAATGAGCAGTTCTTC; CDR3 protein: CASSAGTSSNEQFF
V gene: TRBV20-1; J gene: TRBJ2-3; D gene: -; clone size: many; CDR3 DNA: TGCAGTGCTAGAGTTTGGCGCTTCACAGATACGCAGTATTTT; CDR3 protein: CSARVWRFTDTQYF
V gene: TRBV7-6; J gene: TRBJ2-5; D gene: TRBD2; clone size: -; CDR3 DNA: TGTGCCAGCAGCTCAGCCCTCCCGGGACTAGCGGGGGGGCCGGAGACCCAGTACTTC; CDR3 protein: CASSSALPGLAGGPETQYF
V gene: TRBV5-1; J gene: TRBJ2-5; D gene: -; clone size: many; CDR3 DNA: TGCGCCACCAGTCCCAGGATGGGGGCGACTCAAGAGACCCAGTACTTC; CDR3 protein: CATSPRMGATQETQYF
V gene: TRBV5-1; J gene: TRBJ1-1; D gene: TRBD1; clone size: -; CDR3 DNA: TGCGCCAGCGGCCCCTTTGGGGACAGCACTGAAGCTTTCTTT; CDR3 protein: CASGPFGDSTEAFF
V gene: TRBV20-1; J gene: TRBJ2-7; D gene: TRBD1; clone size: many; CDR3 DNA: TGCAGTGCTAGAGATTGGCCCGGACAGGGCACGTACTTC; CDR3 protein: CSARDWPGQGTYF
V gene: TRBV20-1; J gene: TRBJ2-2; D gene: TRBD2; clone size: many; CDR3 DNA: TGCAGTGCCCGACTAGCGGGGGGCACCGGGGAGCTGTTTTTT; CDR3 protein: CSARLAGGTGELFF